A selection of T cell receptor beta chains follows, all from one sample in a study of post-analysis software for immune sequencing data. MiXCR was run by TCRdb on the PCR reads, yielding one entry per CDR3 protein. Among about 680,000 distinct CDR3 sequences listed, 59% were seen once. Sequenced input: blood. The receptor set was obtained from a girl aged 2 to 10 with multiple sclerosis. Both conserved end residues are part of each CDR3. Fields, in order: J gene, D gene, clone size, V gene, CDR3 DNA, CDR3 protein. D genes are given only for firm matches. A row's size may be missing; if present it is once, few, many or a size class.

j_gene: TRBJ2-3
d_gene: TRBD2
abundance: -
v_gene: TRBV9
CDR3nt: TGTGCCAGCAGCGTTCGGTCTAGCGGGGGCACAGATACGCAGTATTTT
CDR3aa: CASSVRSSGGTDTQYF

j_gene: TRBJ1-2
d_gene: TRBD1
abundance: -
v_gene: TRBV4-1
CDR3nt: TGCGCCAGCAGCCAGGAGACAGGGAGCTTCTATGGCTACACCTTC
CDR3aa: CASSQETGSFYGYTF

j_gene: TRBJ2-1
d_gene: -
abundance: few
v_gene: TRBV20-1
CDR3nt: TGCAGTGCTAGACCTGACCCCAGACGTGAGTTCTTC
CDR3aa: CSARPDPRREFF

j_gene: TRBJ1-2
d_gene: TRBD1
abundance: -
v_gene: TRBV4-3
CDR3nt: TGCGCCAGCAGCCAGAGGGACAGGGGGGTGAGCCCGGACTATGGCTACACCTTC
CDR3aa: CASSQRDRGVSPDYGYTF

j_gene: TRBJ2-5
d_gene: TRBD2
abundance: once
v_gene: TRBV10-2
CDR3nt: TGCGCCAGCAGTGAGTCCAGACTAGCGGGAGTTCATTCGCGGGAGACCCAGTACTTC
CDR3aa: CASSESRLAGVHSRETQYF

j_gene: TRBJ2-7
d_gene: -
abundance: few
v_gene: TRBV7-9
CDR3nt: TGTGCCAGCAGCTTAGAGCAGAGCTCCTACGAGCAGTACTTC
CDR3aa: CASSLEQSSYEQYF

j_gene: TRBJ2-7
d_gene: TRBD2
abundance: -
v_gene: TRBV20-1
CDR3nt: TGCAGTGCTAGAGATCCACATACTAGCGGTAGCTCCTACAATGAGCAGTACTTC
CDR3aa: CSARDPHTSGSSYNEQYF

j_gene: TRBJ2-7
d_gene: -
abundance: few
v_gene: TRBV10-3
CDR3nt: TGTGCCATCACGGACGGTAGCTCCTACGAGCAGTACTTC
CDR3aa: CAITDGSSYEQYF

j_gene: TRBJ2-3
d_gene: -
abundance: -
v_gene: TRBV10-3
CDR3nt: TGTGCCATCAGTGGTTCGGGGGATACGCAGTATTTT
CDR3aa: CAISGSGDTQYF

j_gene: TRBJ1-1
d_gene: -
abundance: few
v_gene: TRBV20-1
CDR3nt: TGCAGTGCCAGGAGTCCGGGACACTTGAACACTGAAGCTTTCTTT
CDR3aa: CSARSPGHLNTEAFF

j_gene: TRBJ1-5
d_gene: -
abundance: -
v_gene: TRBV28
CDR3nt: TGTGCCAGCAGTTTTCAGGGTACGCCCCAGCATTTT
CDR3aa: CASSFQGTPQHF

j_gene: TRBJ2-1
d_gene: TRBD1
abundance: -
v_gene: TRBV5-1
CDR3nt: TGCGCCAGCAGCTCCGACCGACAGGGGTTAGGCAATGAGCAGTTCTTC
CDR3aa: CASSSDRQGLGNEQFF

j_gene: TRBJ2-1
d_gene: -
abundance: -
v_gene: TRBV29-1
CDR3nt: TGCAGCGTTGATCCGGGGAGCAATGAGCAGTTCTTC
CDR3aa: CSVDPGSNEQFF

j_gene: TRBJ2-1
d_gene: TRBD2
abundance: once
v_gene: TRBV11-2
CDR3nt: TGTGCCAGCAGCTGGGGCATCCCGACTAGCGGGAGAATGTCCTACAATGAGCAGTTCTTC
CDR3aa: CASSWGIPTSGRMSYNEQFF

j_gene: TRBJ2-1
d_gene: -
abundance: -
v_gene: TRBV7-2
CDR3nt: TGTGCCAGCAGCCCCGGATGGGTGGGCGGGTACAATGAGCAGTTCTTC
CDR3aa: CASSPGWVGGYNEQFF

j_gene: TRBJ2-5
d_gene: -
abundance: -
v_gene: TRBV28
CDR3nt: TGTGCCAGCAGTTTAGGTGCAGATTCCTCAGAGACCCAGTACTTC
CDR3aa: CASSLGADSSETQYF

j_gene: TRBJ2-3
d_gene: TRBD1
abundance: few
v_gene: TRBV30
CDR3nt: TGTGCCTGGAGTGACTTGGGACAGTCCACAGATACGCAGTATTTT
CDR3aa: CAWSDLGQSTDTQYF

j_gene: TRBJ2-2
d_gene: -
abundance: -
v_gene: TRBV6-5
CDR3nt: TGTGCCAGCAGTTCTAACAGGGTCACCGGGGAGCTGTTTTTT
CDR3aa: CASSSNRVTGELFF

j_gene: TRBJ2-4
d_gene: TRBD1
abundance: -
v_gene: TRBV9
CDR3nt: TGTGCCAGCAGCGTAGCTTCGGGGCGGACAGGGGGGAACATTCAGTACTTC
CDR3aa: CASSVASGRTGGNIQYF

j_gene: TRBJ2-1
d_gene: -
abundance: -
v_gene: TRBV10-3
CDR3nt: TGTGCCATCAGTGAGTTACCAGCTGGAAACAATGAGCAGTTCTTC
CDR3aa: CAISELPAGNNEQFF

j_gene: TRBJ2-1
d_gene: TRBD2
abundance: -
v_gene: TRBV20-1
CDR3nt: TGCAGTGCTAGAGATCTAGCGGGGGGTTATATCGGTGAGCAGTTCTTC
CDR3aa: CSARDLAGGYIGEQFF

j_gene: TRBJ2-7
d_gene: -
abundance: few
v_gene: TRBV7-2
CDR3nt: TGTGCCAGCAGCTTACCCCCTAGCTCGGTCGAGCAGTACTTC
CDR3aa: CASSLPPSSVEQYF

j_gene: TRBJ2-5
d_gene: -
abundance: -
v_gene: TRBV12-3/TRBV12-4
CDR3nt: TGTGCCAGCAGTTTAACCGTCCCAGAGACCCAGTACTTC
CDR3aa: CASSLTVPETQYF

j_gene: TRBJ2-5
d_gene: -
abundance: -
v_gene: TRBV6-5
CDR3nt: TGTGCCAGCAGTTACTCAGCCCTAGAGGGGGGAGAGACCCAGTACTTC
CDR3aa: CASSYSALEGGETQYF

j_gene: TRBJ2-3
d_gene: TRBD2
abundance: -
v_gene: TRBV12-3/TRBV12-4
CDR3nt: TGTGCCAGCAGTTGGAGCGGGGTAATGCGAGATACGCAGTATTTT
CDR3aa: CASSWSGVMRDTQYF

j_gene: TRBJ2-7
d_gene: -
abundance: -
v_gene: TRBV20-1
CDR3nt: TGCAGTGCTAGCGGCCAGACCTACGAGCAGTACTTC
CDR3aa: CSASGQTYEQYF